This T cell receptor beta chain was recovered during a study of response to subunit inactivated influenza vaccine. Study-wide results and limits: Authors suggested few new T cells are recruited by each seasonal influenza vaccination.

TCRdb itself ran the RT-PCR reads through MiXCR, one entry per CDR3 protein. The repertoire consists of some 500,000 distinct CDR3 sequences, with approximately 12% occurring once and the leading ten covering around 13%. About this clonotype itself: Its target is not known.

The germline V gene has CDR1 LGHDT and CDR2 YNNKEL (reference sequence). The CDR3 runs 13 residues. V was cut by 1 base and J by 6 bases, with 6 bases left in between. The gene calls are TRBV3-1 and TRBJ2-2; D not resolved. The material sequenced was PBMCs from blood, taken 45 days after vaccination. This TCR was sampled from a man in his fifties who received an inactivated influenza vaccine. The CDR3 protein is CASSQGASGELFF. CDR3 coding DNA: TGTGCCAGCAGCCAAGGGGCGTCCGGGGAGCTGTTTTTT.